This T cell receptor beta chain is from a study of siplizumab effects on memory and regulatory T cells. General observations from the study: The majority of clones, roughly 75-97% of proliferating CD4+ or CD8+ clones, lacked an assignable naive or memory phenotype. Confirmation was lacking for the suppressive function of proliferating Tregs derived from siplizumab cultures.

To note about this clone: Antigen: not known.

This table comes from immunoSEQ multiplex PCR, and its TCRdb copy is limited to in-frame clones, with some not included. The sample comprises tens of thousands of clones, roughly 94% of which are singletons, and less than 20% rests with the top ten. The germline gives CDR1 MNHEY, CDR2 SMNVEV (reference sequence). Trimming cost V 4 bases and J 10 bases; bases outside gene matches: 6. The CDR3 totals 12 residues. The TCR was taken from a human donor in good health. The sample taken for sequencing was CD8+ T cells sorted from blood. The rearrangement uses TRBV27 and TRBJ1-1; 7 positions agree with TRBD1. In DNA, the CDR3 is TGTGCCAGCAGTTCGCCGACAGGGTTAGCTTTCTTT. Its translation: CASSSPTGLAFF.